One TCR beta chain is described in this entry. Clones were read by immunoSEQ multiplex PCR, and TCRdb kept only the in-frame ones, dropping some. Among around 300,000 clones listed, about 85% were seen once. The sample is drawn from a study of blood T cell repertoires in COVID-19. Germline-derived CDR1 and CDR2 are SGHTA and FQGNSA. This CDR3 has 18 amino acids. After removal of 0 bases from V and 9 bases from J, the junction contained 17 bases not matched to a gene. Sequencing used PBMCs or T cells enriched from blood (not recorded which). The V call is TRBV7-2, the J call TRBJ2-1; TRBD2 aligns across 7 bases. The clonotype comes from a woman aged 45-65 years who had recovered from COVID-19. The CDR3 sequence is CASSLAPRLALNGAEQFF. The CDR3 DNA is TGTGCCAGCAGCTTAGCCCCACGACTAGCACTGAACGGGGCTGAGCAGTTCTTC. The whole variable domain, filled in from reference TRBV7-2 and TRBJ2-1, reads GAGVSQSPSNKVTEKGKDVELRCDPISGHTALYWYRQSLGQGLEFLIYFQGNSAPDKSGLPSDRFSAERTGGSVSTLTIQRTQQEDSAVYLCASSLAPRLALNGAEQFFGPGTRLTVL.